This record concerns one T cell receptor beta chain sequence. Its antigen is still unknown. CD45RO-negative, CCR7-positively selected cells formed the naive CD8 fraction, excluding terminally differentiated effector memory CD45RA+ cells. The sample originates from a study of shared clonotypes between healthy human individuals. Overall study: Donors were a couple of women and a few men aged 18 to 49. Per donor, CD8 memory used one plate, CD8 naive used two, CD4 memory used three and CD4 naive used three.

In germline, CDR1 is SNHLY, CDR2 FYNNEI. The CDR3 extends over 14 amino acids. Unmatched junction bases numbered 7, after V lost 6 bases and J lost 3 bases. The table came from immunoSEQ multiplex PCR; TCRdb's copy has only in-frame clones and leaves some out. This table has around 2.1 million clones, just over 90% appearing once. The study's findings and limits: Sequencing depth was expected to affect clonotype sharing among donors.

The receptor was derived from a man between 18 and 35 years old in good health. Some clones in this sample may be carry-over from other donors' samples. The rearrangement uses TRBV2 and TRBJ2-7, with 8 nucleotides matching TRBD1. Sequenced input: naive CD8+ T cells from PBMCs. This chain's CDR3 is CASSYDRGYYEQYF. CDR3 bases: TGTGCCAGCAGCTATGACAGGGGTTACTACGAGCAGTACTTC.